Listed here are 29 T cell receptor beta chains from one sample, sequenced in a study of blood T cell repertoires in COVID-19. Using immunoSEQ multiplex PCR, the repertoire was profiled, and TCRdb retains in-frame clones only, with some absent. The repertoire holds 120,000 or so clones, with around four fifths as singletons. Sequencing used peripheral blood. These receptor sequences come from a human donor in a cohort sampled during active COVID-19.

The chain is built from TRBV6-5 and TRBJ1-2; the D gene is possibly TRBD1 (5 bases). The V gene's germline CDR1 is MNHEY and CDR2 SVGAGI. V gave up 6 bases and J gave up 2 bases, with 13 bases separating them. This CDR3 has 14 amino acids. The CDR3 spells CASRPGWLNYGYTF. In DNA form, the CDR3 reads TGTGCCAGCAGGCCAGGGTGGCTGAACTATGGCTACACCTTC.

The chain has TRBV6-1 and TRBJ2-5, with D unclear. V gave up 1 base and J gave up 1 base, with 7 bases separating them. CDR1 and CDR2 (germline): MNHNS, SASEGT. This CDR3 has 14 residues. CDR3 sequence: CASSEGGSQETQYF. CDR3 in DNA: TGTGCCAGCAGTGAAGGAGGCAGCCAAGAGACCCAGTACTTC.

The chain has TRBV7-2 and TRBJ2-7, with D possibly matching TRBD1 (5 bases). V was cut by 5 bases and J by 2 bases, with 13 bases left in between. Germline CDR1 and CDR2: SGHTA and FQGNSA. This CDR3 is 14 amino acids long. The CDR3 nucleotides are TGTGCCAGCAGCCGCCGCCAGGGCCCCTACGAGCAGTACTTC. Translated: CASSRRQGPYEQYF. The complete variable domain, with remaining parts taken from reference TRBV7-2 and TRBJ2-7, reads GAGVSQSPSNKVTEKGKDVELRCDPISGHTALYWYRQSLGQGLEFLIYFQGNSAPDKSGLPSDRFSAERTGGSVSTLTIQRTQQEDSAVYLCASSRRQGPYEQYFGPGTRLTVT.

The chain employs TRBV6-5 and TRBJ2-1, with TRBD1 identical over 8 bases. The V gene end was trimmed by 5 bases and the J gene end by 7 bases; junction bases not matched to a gene: 10. The CDR3 runs to 15 residues. Germline V gene data show CDR1 as MNHEY and CDR2 as SVGAGI. CDR3: CASSTPGTGWNEQFF. Here the CDR3 DNA reads TGTGCCAGCAGTACCCCCGGGACAGGTTGGAATGAGCAGTTCTTC.

The chain has TRBV7-2 and TRBJ1-2; TRBD1 agrees at 7 bases. V trimming: 4 bases; J trimming: 7 bases; junction bases outside the gene matches: 6. The CDR3 totals 13 residues. Germline V gene lookup returns CDR1 SGHTA and CDR2 FQGNSA. CDR3 protein: CASSSRQGFGYTF. As DNA, the CDR3 is TGTGCCAGCAGCTCCAGACAGGGCTTTGGCTACACCTTC.

J is TRBJ1-2 and V is TRBV28; TRBD1 aligns across 7 bases. The CDR3 consists of 13 residues. V dropped 6 bases and J dropped 6; count of bases not matched to a gene: 7. Germline CDR1 reads MDHEN; CDR2 reads SYDVKM. The CDR3 region has the DNA TGTGCCAGCAGGCCACCGACAGGGAATGGCTACACCTTC. Translated, it gives CASRPPTGNGYTF.

The chain is built from TRBV5-1 and TRBJ2-2; perhaps TRBD1 as D (5 bases). The CDR3 sequence is 14 residues long. The V end lost 2 bases, the J end lost 6 bases, and 11 bases lay between the germline ends. CDR1 SGHRS and CDR2 YFSETQ come from the germline V gene. The CDR3 loop reads CASSFQGPPGELFF. The DNA for the CDR3 is TGCGCCAGCAGCTTCCAGGGCCCCCCCGGGGAGCTGTTTTTT.

This chain connects TRBV7-2 to TRBJ2-1; 9 bases agree with TRBD2. Looked up from germline, CDR1 is SGHTA and CDR2 is FQGNSA. V trimming: 3 bases; J trimming: 7 bases; junction bases outside the gene matches: 7. The CDR3 consists of 15 residues. The CDR3 sequence is CASSFSGSPGNEQFF. Written as DNA, the CDR3 is TGTGCCAGCAGCTTTAGCGGGAGCCCGGGGAATGAGCAGTTCTTC.

CDR3 loop: CASSQARGFENYGYTF. In DNA, the CDR3 is TGCGCCAGCAGCCAAGCCAGGGGTTTTGAAAACTATGGCTACACCTTC. The chain uses TRBV4-3 and TRBJ1-2; possible D gene TRBD1, 6 bases. The CDR3 length is 16 residues. V was pared by 1 base and J by 2 bases, with 14 bases between. Germline CDR1 is LGHNA and CDR2 is YSLEER.

The chain uses TRBV4-2 and TRBJ1-6; TRBD1 matches 8 bases. V shed 1 base and J 11 bases; nucleotides not matched to a gene: 22. CDR1 is LGHNA, CDR2 YNFKEQ, per germline. The CDR3 extends over 20 amino acids. CDR3 in amino acids: CASSQGYTGGAEGELTPLHF. The CDR3 nucleotides are TGTGCCAGCAGCCAAGGTTACACAGGGGGGGCTGAAGGTGAGCTTACACCCCTCCACTTT.

The J gene is TRBJ1-1, the V gene TRBV3-1 (or the pseudogene TRBV3-2); 7 bases are shared with TRBD1. The CDR3 loop spans 15 amino acids. Germline V lookup: CDR1 LGHDT, CDR2 YNNKEL (reference sequence). Losses at the gene ends were 4 bases for V and 0 bases for J; bases not matched to a gene: 5. The CDR3 reads CASSPRQGLNTEAFF. Written as DNA, the CDR3 is TGTGCCAGCAGCCCAAGACAGGGATTGAACACTGAAGCTTTCTTT.

This chain joins TRBV9 and TRBJ2-2, with TRBD1 matching 10 bases. V trimming: 4 bases; J trimming: 2 bases; junction bases outside the gene matches: 5. CDR1 is SGDLS and CDR2 is YYNGEE in the germline V gene. The CDR3 runs 16 residues. The CDR3 DNA sequence: TGTGCCAGCAGCAGGGGGACAGGGGCAAACACCGGGGAGCTGTTTTTT. This sequence encodes CASSRGTGANTGELFF. Full variable domain (remainder filled in from reference TRBV9 and TRBJ2-2): DSGVTQTPKHLITATGQRVTLRCSPRSGDLSVYWYQQSLDQGLQFLIQYYNGEERAKGNILERFSAQQFPDLHSELNLSSLELGDSALYFCASSRGTGANTGELFFGEGSRLTVL.

This clone appeared many times. This chain links TRBV30 with TRBJ1-1, with 8 positions matching TRBD1. The CDR3 runs to 15 residues. Unmatched junction bases numbered 6, after V lost 1 base and J lost 2 bases. CDR1 is GTSNPN and CDR2 is SVGIG in the germline V gene (reference sequence). DNA of the CDR3: TGTGCCTGGAGTGCCCGGGACAGGCTTAACACTGAAGCTTTCTTT. This gives the protein CAWSARDRLNTEAFF.

In DNA, the CDR3 is TGTGCCAGCAGACCCCTGGCGGAGAGCTCCTACGAGCAGTACTTC. The encoded protein is CASRPLAESSYEQYF. The rearrangement uses TRBV6-5 and TRBJ2-7; no clear D gene. This CDR3 region has 15 residues. Per the germline V gene, CDR1 is MNHEY and CDR2 is SVGAGI. Trimming shortened V by 6 bases and J by 0 bases, and 15 bases separated the two germline ends.

The chain combines TRBV7-6 with TRBJ1-3; perhaps TRBD1 as D (5 bases). Per germline, CDR1 SGHVS and CDR2 FNYEAQ. There are 16 residues in the CDR3. V was cut by 6 bases and J by 0 bases, with 15 bases left in between. CDR3 in amino acids: CASSQTASTSGNTIYF. The CDR3 DNA reads TGTGCCAGCAGTCAGACAGCTTCAACCTCTGGAAACACCATATATTTT.

The gene calls are TRBV10-3 and TRBJ1-6; D possibly corresponds to TRBD1 (6 bases). Deletions cut 6 bases from V and 5 bases from J, with 11 bases between. CDR1 and CDR2 from the germline V gene are ENHRY and SYGVKD. The CDR3 has 14 amino acids. The CDR3 DNA sequence: TGTGCCATCAGGGAACAGGGAAATAATTCACCCCTCCACTTT. Translating it yields CAIREQGNNSPLHF.

This chain joins TRBV4-3 and TRBJ2-7, with D maybe TRBD2 (6 bases). The V and J ends lost 3 bases and 3 bases respectively, with 21 bases between them. Germline V gene sequence: CDR1 LGHNA, CDR2 YSLEER. The CDR3 runs to 17 residues. Here the CDR3 reads CASSQGLRTLEDYEQYF. CDR3 in DNA: TGCGCCAGCAGCCAGGGACTTCGGACCCTGGAGGACTACGAGCAGTACTTC.

The chain combines TRBV2 with TRBJ2-7; 10 positions agree with TRBD1. The CDR3 runs 14 residues. The V and J ends lost 4 bases and 4 bases, in that order; junction bases with no gene match: 4. The germline V gene encodes CDR1 SNHLY and CDR2 FYNNEI. CDR3 sequence (DNA): TGTGCCAGCAGTGTGACAGGGGGCTCGTACGAGCAGTACTTC. This sequence encodes CASSVTGGSYEQYF.

A single count supports this clone. The chain couples TRBV2 to TRBJ1-2; 7 bases line up with TRBD1. Germline assignment: CDR1 SNHLY and CDR2 FYNNEI. J lost 13 bases, V lost 3 bases, and 11 bases had no gene match. The CDR3 contains 13 residues. As DNA, the CDR3 is TGTGCCAGCAGTGACGGGACAGTATTTGGGAGCACCTTC. It is translated as CASSDGTVFGSTF.

This chain joins TRBV7-3 and TRBJ1-1, with 8 bases aligning to TRBD1. CDR3 size: 15 residues. Germline CDR1 SGHTA, CDR2 FQGTGA. V dropped 5 bases and J dropped 3; count of bases not matched to a gene: 8. The CDR3 DNA reads as TGTGCCAGCAGCCCCCACAGGGGGAGGGACACTGAAGCTTTCTTT. Amino acids: CASSPHRGRDTEAFF.

The V call is TRBV15, the J call TRBJ1-4; 7 bases are a match to TRBD1. Germline CDR1 is LNHNV and CDR2 is YYDKDF (reference sequence). The CDR3 sequence is 18 residues long. V trimming: 8 bases; J trimming: 1 base; junction bases outside the gene matches: 16. In DNA, the CDR3 is TGTGCCACCCGTTTCACAGCAGGGGGGCTGGTAACTAATGAAAAACTGTTTTTT. Its translation: CATRFTAGGLVTNEKLFF.

This clone was observed a single time. The genes are TRBV11-3 and TRBJ2-1; 10 nucleotides agree with TRBD2. CDR1 is SGHNT and CDR2 is YENEEA in the germline V gene. The CDR3 sequence is 18 residues long. V lost 5 bases, J lost 3 bases, and 13 bases stayed unmatched. The CDR3 nucleotides read TGTGCCAGCAGCCCGGATGGACTAGCGGAGGAGGACTACAATGAGCAGTTCTTC. This encodes CASSPDGLAEEDYNEQFF.

The chain is built from TRBV5-4 and TRBJ2-5, with unresolved D. Germline V gives CDR1 SGHNT, CDR2 YYREEE (reference sequence). The CDR3 sequence is 14 residues long. Trimming cost V 1 base and J 2 bases, with 9 bases left between them. CDR3 DNA sequence: TGTGCCAGCAGCTTGACAGCTACACAAGAGACCCAGTACTTC. This gives the protein CASSLTATQETQYF.

This rearrangement joins TRBV7-8 to TRBJ2-1; D may be TRBD2 (6 bases). The germline V gene has CDR1 SGHVS and CDR2 FQNEAQ. The V end was cut by 2 bases, the J end by 8 bases, with 13 bases between. The CDR3 runs 14 residues. The CDR3 spells CASSLRLVSYEQFF. For the CDR3, the DNA is TGTGCCAGCAGCTTAAGACTAGTCTCTTATGAGCAGTTCTTC.

This clone was observed a single time. J is TRBJ1-2 and V is TRBV28; TRBD1 matches at 10 bases. CDR3 size: 14 residues. From germline, CDR1 is MDHEN and CDR2 SYDVKM. After removal of 4 bases from V and 6 bases from J, the junction contained 5 bases not matched to a gene. This CDR3 reads CASSSTGGFDGYTF. DNA for the CDR3: TGTGCCAGCAGTTCGACAGGGGGCTTTGATGGCTACACCTTC.

The count of this clone is one. The chain uses TRBV7-2 and TRBJ1-1, with 9 bases lining up with TRBD1. The CDR3 is 16 amino acids. CDR1 and CDR2 from the germline V gene are SGHTA and FQGNSA. V lost 5 bases and J lost 3; bases outside the gene matches: 10. CDR3 DNA: TGTGCCAGCAGCCATAAACAGGGGGCTGGCGACACTGAAGCTTTCTTT. It yields the protein CASSHKQGAGDTEAFF.

The chain has TRBV7-2 and TRBJ2-1, with D hard to call. Between the trimmed V and J ends, which lost 1 base and 12 bases, there was a span of 10 bases. The CDR3 is 12 residues long. The germline gives CDR1 SGHTA, CDR2 FQGNSA. This CDR3 reads CASSLVPEPQFF. CDR3 DNA sequence: TGTGCCAGCAGCTTAGTCCCTGAGCCGCAGTTCTTC.

V is TRBV11-2 and J is TRBJ1-1, with TRBD1 identical over 9 bases. The CDR3 is 16 residues long. V shed 6 bases, J shed 10 bases, and the junction held 18 bases outside the gene matches. Germline CDR1 SGHAT, CDR2 FQNNGV. The CDR3 nucleotides read TGTGCCAGCAGTCGAACAGGGGGCCCGCGGGGCAGGGGAGCTTTCTTT. It translates to CASSRTGGPRGRGAFF. Combining the CDR3 with reference TRBV11-2 and TRBJ1-1 gives the whole variable domain EAGVAQSPRYKIIEKRQSVAFWCNPISGHATLYWYQQILGQGPKLLIQFQNNGVVDDSQLPKDRFSAERLKGVDSTLKIQPAKLEDSAVYLCASSRTGGPRGRGAFFGQGTRLTVV.

The chain is built from TRBV9 and TRBJ2-5; maybe TRBD2 (7 bases). Trimming removed 2 bases from V and 3 bases from J, with 17 bases in between. Germline CDR1 reads SGDLS; CDR2 reads YYNGEE. The CDR3 is 16 amino acids. The CDR3 sequence is CASSVGSGTNKETQYF. CDR3 bases: TGTGCCAGCAGCGTGGGGAGCGGGACAAATAAAGAGACCCAGTACTTC.